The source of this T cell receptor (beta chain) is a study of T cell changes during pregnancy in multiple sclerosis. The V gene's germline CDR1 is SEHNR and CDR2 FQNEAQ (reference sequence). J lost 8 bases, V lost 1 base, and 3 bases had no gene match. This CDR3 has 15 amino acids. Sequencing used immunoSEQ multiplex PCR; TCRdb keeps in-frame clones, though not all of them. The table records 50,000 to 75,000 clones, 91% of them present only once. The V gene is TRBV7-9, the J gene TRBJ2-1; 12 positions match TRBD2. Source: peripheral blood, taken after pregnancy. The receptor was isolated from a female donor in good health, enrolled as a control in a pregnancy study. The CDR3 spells CASSLGLAGGDEQFF. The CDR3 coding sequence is TGTGCCAGCAGCTTAGGGCTAGCGGGGGGGGATGAGCAGTTCTTC.